These T cell receptor beta chains were read from a single sample in a study of Tregs in tolerant kidney transplant recipients. The table came from immunoSEQ multiplex PCR; TCRdb's copy has only in-frame clones and leaves some out. The sample includes about 73,000 clones, under 95% of them seen just once. The specimen comprised Tregs from blood, sampled before the transplant. These TCRs come from a human donor who received a combined kidney and bone marrow transplant. CDR3s include the opening cysteine and the closing phenylalanine or tryptophan. Each record gives: CDR3 DNA, CDR3 protein, D gene, V gene, clone size, J gene. D genes are given only for firm matches. The listing skips clone size in some rows; elsewhere it reads once, few, many or a size class.

CDR3 DNA: TGTGCCAGTAGAACATCGCCGGGGGGGACGGGGAATCAGCCCCAGCATTTT
CDR3 protein: CASRTSPGGTGNQPQHF
D gene: NA
V gene: TRBV19
clone size: NA
J gene: TRBJ1-5

CDR3 DNA: TGTGCCAGCAGTGACGATCGGGACCTCTACAATGAGCAGTTCTTC
CDR3 protein: CASSDDRDLYNEQFF
D gene: NA
V gene: TRBV6-1
clone size: NA
J gene: TRBJ2-1

CDR3 DNA: TGTGCCAGCAGCTTAAGTCAGGGGTCGGATGAGCAGTTCTTC
CDR3 protein: CASSLSQGSDEQFF
D gene: NA
V gene: TRBV7-3
clone size: once
J gene: TRBJ2-1

CDR3 DNA: TGTGCCAGCAGTCGACGGGCCGAGCAGTTCTTC
CDR3 protein: CASSRRAEQFF
D gene: NA
V gene: TRBV6-6
clone size: few
J gene: TRBJ2-1

CDR3 DNA: TGTGCCAGCAGTTTGACTCGGACAGGGGTAAGCACTGAAGCTTTCTTT
CDR3 protein: CASSLTRTGVSTEAFF
D gene: TRBD1
V gene: TRBV28
clone size: NA
J gene: TRBJ1-1

CDR3 DNA: TGTGCCAGTAGTGCCCGTGGTAGCGACTACAATGAGCAGTTCTTC
CDR3 protein: CASSARGSDYNEQFF
D gene: NA
V gene: TRBV19
clone size: NA
J gene: TRBJ2-1

CDR3 DNA: TGTGCCAGCAGTAGTCCCGGGGAGAGCTACGAGCAGTACTTC
CDR3 protein: CASSSPGESYEQYF
D gene: NA
V gene: TRBV6-6
clone size: NA
J gene: TRBJ2-7

CDR3 DNA: TGTGCCAGCAGCAAAGGAAGAGAAAATGAGCAGTTCTTC
CDR3 protein: CASSKGRENEQFF
D gene: NA
V gene: TRBV7-2
clone size: once
J gene: TRBJ2-1

CDR3 DNA: TGTGCCAGCAGCTTAAGCGGGACTAGCGGGATCTACAATGAGCAGTTCTTC
CDR3 protein: CASSLSGTSGIYNEQFF
D gene: TRBD2
V gene: TRBV7-8
clone size: NA
J gene: TRBJ2-1

CDR3 DNA: TGTGCCAGCAGCTTAGCGCACAGCGGGATCAGCTCCTACGAGCAGTACTTC
CDR3 protein: CASSLAHSGISSYEQYF
D gene: TRBD2
V gene: TRBV7-2
clone size: NA
J gene: TRBJ2-7

CDR3 DNA: TGTGCCAGTAACAGACAGGGGAGCAATCAGCCCCAGCATTTT
CDR3 protein: CASNRQGSNQPQHF
D gene: TRBD1
V gene: TRBV19
clone size: once
J gene: TRBJ1-5

CDR3 DNA: TGTGCCAGCAGCGTAGGGACTAGCGGGAGTAAAGAGCAGTACTTC
CDR3 protein: CASSVGTSGSKEQYF
D gene: TRBD2
V gene: TRBV9
clone size: NA
J gene: TRBJ2-7

CDR3 DNA: TGCGCCAGCAGCCAAGATGGGGGGACAGGGGGCCTCCACTTC
CDR3 protein: CASSQDGGTGGLHF
D gene: TRBD1
V gene: TRBV4-3
clone size: NA
J gene: TRBJ2-5

CDR3 DNA: TGTGCCAGCAGCTTGCTTAGCGGGAGCCCGTGGGAGTCCTACGAGCAGTACTTC
CDR3 protein: CASSLLSGSPWESYEQYF
D gene: TRBD2
V gene: TRBV7-2
clone size: NA
J gene: TRBJ2-7

CDR3 DNA: TGTGCCAGCAGCCTCGACGGGGGTCGCCGACAGCCCCAGCATTTT
CDR3 protein: CASSLDGGRRQPQHF
D gene: NA
V gene: TRBV6-5
clone size: NA
J gene: TRBJ1-5

CDR3 DNA: TGTGCCAGTAGTATGTGGGGGAGCGGGCTCAATGAGCAGTTCTTC
CDR3 protein: CASSMWGSGLNEQFF
D gene: NA
V gene: TRBV19
clone size: NA
J gene: TRBJ2-1

CDR3 DNA: TGTGCCAGCAGCGTAGCTGGTTTTGGGGTTAGCGGGCCCGAGCAGTTCTTC
CDR3 protein: CASSVAGFGVSGPEQFF
D gene: TRBD2
V gene: TRBV9
clone size: NA
J gene: TRBJ2-1

CDR3 DNA: TGTGCCAGCAGTCGACTACTATCCTACGAGCAGTACTTC
CDR3 protein: CASSRLLSYEQYF
D gene: NA
V gene: TRBV27
clone size: NA
J gene: TRBJ2-7

CDR3 DNA: TGTGCCAGCAGTCGTAGCGGGTGGACAGATACGCAGTATTTT
CDR3 protein: CASSRSGWTDTQYF
D gene: TRBD2
V gene: TRBV6-5
clone size: NA
J gene: TRBJ2-3

CDR3 DNA: TGTGCCAGTAGAGGGGCGAGCGGCTTTTCCTACGAGCAGTACTTC
CDR3 protein: CASRGASGFSYEQYF
D gene: NA
V gene: TRBV19
clone size: NA
J gene: TRBJ2-7

CDR3 DNA: TGTGCCAGTAGTGCCTACAGGGGTGCCGACGAGCAGTACTTC
CDR3 protein: CASSAYRGADEQYF
D gene: TRBD1
V gene: TRBV19
clone size: NA
J gene: TRBJ2-7

CDR3 DNA: TGTGCCAGCAGCCCAGGGATACTCACCGGGGAGCTGTTTTTT
CDR3 protein: CASSPGILTGELFF
D gene: NA
V gene: TRBV2
clone size: NA
J gene: TRBJ2-2

CDR3 DNA: TGCAGTGCCGGGAGTCACAATGAGCAGTTCTTC
CDR3 protein: CSAGSHNEQFF
D gene: NA
V gene: TRBV20-1
clone size: NA
J gene: TRBJ2-1